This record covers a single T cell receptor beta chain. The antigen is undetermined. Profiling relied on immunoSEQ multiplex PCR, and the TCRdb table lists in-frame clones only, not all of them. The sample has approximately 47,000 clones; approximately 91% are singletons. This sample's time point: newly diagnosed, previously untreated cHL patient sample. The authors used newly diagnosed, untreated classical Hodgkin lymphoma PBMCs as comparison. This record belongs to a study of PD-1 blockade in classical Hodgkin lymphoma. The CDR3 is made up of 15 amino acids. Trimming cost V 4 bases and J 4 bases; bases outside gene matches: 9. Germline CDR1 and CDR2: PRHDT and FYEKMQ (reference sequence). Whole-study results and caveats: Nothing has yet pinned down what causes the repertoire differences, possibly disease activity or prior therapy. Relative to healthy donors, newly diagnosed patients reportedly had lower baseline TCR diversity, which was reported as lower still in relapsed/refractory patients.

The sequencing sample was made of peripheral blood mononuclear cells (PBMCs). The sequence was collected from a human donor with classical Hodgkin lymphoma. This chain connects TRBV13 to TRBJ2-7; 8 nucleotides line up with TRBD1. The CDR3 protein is CASSSGRGQVYEQYF. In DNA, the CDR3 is TGTGCCAGCAGCTCAGGGCGGGGACAGGTATACGAGCAGTACTTC.